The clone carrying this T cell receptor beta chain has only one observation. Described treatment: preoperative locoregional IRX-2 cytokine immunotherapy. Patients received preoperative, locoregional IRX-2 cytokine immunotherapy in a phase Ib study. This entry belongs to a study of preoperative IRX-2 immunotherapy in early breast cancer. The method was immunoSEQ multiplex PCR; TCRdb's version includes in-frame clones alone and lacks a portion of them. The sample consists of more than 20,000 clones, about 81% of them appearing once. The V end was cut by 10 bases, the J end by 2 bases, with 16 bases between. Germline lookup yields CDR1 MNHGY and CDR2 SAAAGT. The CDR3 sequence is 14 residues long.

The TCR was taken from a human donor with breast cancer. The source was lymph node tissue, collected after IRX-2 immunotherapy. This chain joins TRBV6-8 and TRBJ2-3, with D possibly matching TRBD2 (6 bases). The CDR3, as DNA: TGTGCCATCAATCGCGGGGTGACCACAGATACGCAGTATTTT. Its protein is CAINRGVTTDTQYF.